Listed below are T cell receptor beta chains from one sample, sequenced in a study of patients and donors after allogeneic stem cell transplantation. MiXCR was run by TCRdb on the RT-PCR reads, yielding one entry per CDR3 protein. The sample lists over 350,000 distinct CDR3 sequences; approximately 16% were seen once. Sequencing was performed on blood, either unsorted or a sorted T cell fraction (not recorded which). These receptors all come from a human donor who was either an allogeneic HSCT recipient or a stem cell or donor lymphocyte infusion donor (not recorded which). It is not recorded whose cells these are; they may come from a transplant donor. CDR3s include the opening cysteine and the closing phenylalanine or tryptophan. The D gene is left open where the match is weak. Clone size is given for some rows only: seen once, a few or many times, or a class if the clone is expanded.

>TRBJ1-1|TRBV21-1|few|.
CASPPGDTEAFF
TGTGCCAGCCCCCCGGGGGACACTGAAGCTTTCTTT
>TRBJ2-3|TRBV29-1|few|TRBD1
CSSTQGPDTQYF
TGCAGCTCTACACAGGGGCCAGATACGCAGTATTTT
>TRBJ2-7|TRBV7-2|.|TRBD1
CASTTGGLRGEQYF
TGTGCCAGCACCACAGGGGGGTTGAGGGGCGAGCAGTACTTC
>TRBJ2-1|TRBV6-5|.|TRBD2
CASSYLRTRGNEQFF
TGTGCCAGCAGTTACCTCAGGACTAGGGGTAATGAGCAGTTCTTC
>TRBJ2-7|TRBV3-1|many|.
CASSQDGGVREQYF
TGTGCCAGCAGCCAAGACGGCGGGGTGCGGGAGCAGTACTTC
>TRBJ1-2|TRBV7-8|many|.
CASSSTLGYTF
TGTGCCAGCAGCTCCACCCTTGGCTACACCTTC
>TRBJ2-1|TRBV6-1|few|TRBD2
CASSLLRTSGKNEQFF
TGTGCCAGCAGTCTCCTCCGGACTAGCGGGAAGAATGAGCAGTTCTTC
>TRBJ1-6|TRBV7-2|few|.
CASSWDTNSPLHF
TGTGCCAGCAGCTGGGACACTAATTCACCCCTCCACTTT
>TRBJ2-2|TRBV5-1|.|.
CASSVRATGELFF
TGCGCCAGCAGCGTCAGGGCCACCGGGGAGCTGTTTTTT
>TRBJ2-3|TRBV3-1|.|.
CASSQTRAGRGGSQYF
TGTGCCAGCAGCCAAACACGTGCGGGGCGGGGCGGTTCGCAGTATTTT
>TRBJ2-7|TRBV5-1|few|TRBD1
CASSSAGTGGARWDSYEQYF
TGCGCCAGCAGCAGCGCCGGGACAGGGGGCGCCCGCTGGGATTCCTACGAGCAGTACTTC
>TRBJ2-3|TRBV7-3|.|TRBD1
CASSPIGGAEDTQYF
TGTGCCAGCAGTCCCATAGGGGGCGCAGAAGATACGCAGTATTTT
>TRBJ1-1|TRBV7-2|few|TRBD1
CASRKGGTGVAAFF
TGTGCCAGCAGGAAAGGTGGGACAGGGGTCGCCGCTTTCTTT
>TRBJ1-1|TRBV5-5|.|.
CASSFRDVSIEAFF
TGTGCCAGCAGCTTCAGAGATGTCTCAATCGAAGCTTTCTTT
>TRBJ2-4|TRBV24-1|.|.
CATSEGGRDIQYF
TGTGCCACCAGTGAAGGGGGGCGGGACATTCAGTACTTC
>TRBJ2-1|TRBV9|few|TRBD2
CASSVAGTSGSDEQFF
TGTGCCAGCAGCGTAGCGGGGACTAGCGGGAGTGATGAGCAGTTCTTC
>TRBJ2-7|TRBV27|.|.
CASSGRMVPEQYF
TGTGCCAGCAGTGGACGAATGGTTCCCGAGCAGTACTTC
>TRBJ2-6|TRBV5-1|.|.
CASSWTEYKVGANVLTF
TGCGCCAGCAGCTGGACGGAATACAAAGTGGGGGCCAACGTCCTGACTTTC
>TRBJ2-2|TRBV7-2|many|.
CASSLKGPGELFF
TGTGCCAGCAGCTTAAAGGGGCCTGGGGAGCTGTTTTTT
>TRBJ2-1|TRBV2|few|TRBD2
CASPERRGGSYNEQFF
TGTGCCAGCCCCGAAAGGCGGGGGGGGTCCTACAATGAGCAGTTCTTC
>TRBJ1-1|TRBV6-1|many|.
CAGRMGQNTEAFF
TGTGCCGGACGGATGGGTCAAAACACTGAAGCTTTCTTT
>TRBJ2-7|TRBV12-5|.|TRBD1
CASGRPRDRGDHEQYF
TGTGCTAGTGGGCGGCCCAGGGACAGGGGGGACCACGAGCAGTACTTC
>TRBJ2-3|TRBV7-7|few|TRBD2
CASSLGLAPTDTQYF
TGTGCCAGCAGCTTAGGACTAGCCCCCACAGATACGCAGTATTTT
>TRBJ2-5|TRBV29-1|.|.
CSVGDTAKETQYF
TGCAGCGTTGGAGACACAGCGAAAGAGACCCAGTACTTC
>TRBJ1-1|TRBV20-1|few|.
CSAREPRGLEAFF
TGCAGTGCTAGAGAACCCAGGGGACTTGAAGCTTTCTTT
>TRBJ1-1|TRBV7-2|few|.
CASGRDRMNTEAFF
TGTGCCAGCGGCAGGGATCGCATGAACACTGAAGCTTTCTTT
>TRBJ2-1|TRBV6-1|.|.
CASSNDFYNEQFF
TGTGCCAGCAGCAATGACTTCTACAATGAGCAGTTCTTC
>TRBJ2-1|TRBV11-2|.|TRBD2
CASSLLKYRREGHSDEQFF
TGTGCCAGCAGCTTACTTAAATACAGGCGGGAGGGCCACTCTGATGAGCAGTTCTTC
>TRBJ2-2|TRBV20-1|.|TRBD2
CSAKLAGNTGELFF
TGCAGTGCTAAGCTAGCGGGAAACACCGGGGAGCTGTTTTTT